The T cell receptor beta chain described here comes from a study of T-cell reconstitution after alpha-beta-depleted transplantation in children. The sample holds a few counts of this clonotype. Unique molecular identifiers were incorporated during preparation of the TCRbeta library. TCRdb used MiXCR to reprocess the PCR reads, holding one entry per CDR3 protein. The table has about 480,000 distinct CDR3 sequences, about 12% seen once; the top ten hold around 6.1%. The ends were cut back, 2 bases at V and 1 base at J, with 8 bases in the middle. Per the germline V gene, CDR1 is MNHEY and CDR2 is SVGEGT. This CDR3 is 14 amino acids long.

This receptor was obtained from a human donor who donated a stem cell graft to a child with combined immunodeficiency. Material: PBMCs from the stem cell graft donor, obtained from the stem cell graft. The chain links TRBV6-2 or TRBV6-3 to TRBJ1-1; unclear D gene. The CDR3 spells CASSYALRNTEAFF. In DNA, the CDR3 is TGTGCCAGCAGTTACGCTCTAAGGAACACTGAAGCTTTCTTT.